This passage covers 6 T cell receptor beta chains from one sample sequenced in a study of blood T cell repertoires in COVID-19 (dated by TCRdb to about 2020). The protocol used for the library was the immunoSEQ multiplex PCR assay. Not all clones reach the TCRdb copy of this immuneACCESS table, which keeps in-frame sequences only. Checked studies attribute under half of the gap to unresolved V genes and leave the rest unexplained. The table for this sample lists about 260,000 clones; roughly nine tenths of them were counted only once. The ten largest clones capture about 4% of the sample. The source material was peripheral blood. The receptors were gathered from a man between 18 and 35 years old with active or convalescent COVID-19.

The chain uses TRBV15 and TRBJ1-1; 10 bases line up with TRBD1. This CDR3 spans 14 amino acids. CDR1 and CDR2 (germline): LNHNV, YYDKDF (reference sequence). The ends lost 5 bases at V and 5 bases at J; junction bases unmatched: 5. The CDR3 reads CATSARQGATEAFF. The DNA for the CDR3 is TGTGCCACCAGCGCTCGACAGGGGGCTACTGAAGCTTTCTTT.

This clone was seen once. The J gene is TRBJ2-5, the V gene TRBV9; a weak D match, TRBD2 (5 bases). CDR1 is SGDLS and CDR2 is YYNGEE in the germline V gene. CDR3 length: 16 residues. V dropped 1 base and J dropped 3 bases, with 16 bases sitting between them. CDR3 region: CASSVNKELGEETQYF. The CDR3 region has the DNA TGTGCCAGCAGCGTAAACAAGGAGTTGGGAGAAGAGACCCAGTACTTC.

V gene TRBV11-3 combines with J gene TRBJ2-5; no definite D call. Trimming took off 3 bases at V and 4 bases at J, with 18 bases between the two ends. Germline CDR1 and CDR2: SGHNT and YENEEA. This CDR3 comprises 16 residues. The CDR3 is CASSFERSTVAETQYF. CDR3 nucleotide sequence: TGTGCCAGCAGCTTCGAAAGATCTACGGTAGCAGAGACCCAGTACTTC.

This clone was recorded only once. The rearrangement uses TRBV4-1 and TRBJ2-1; TRBD2 agrees at 8 bases. The trim removed 2 bases at V and 8 bases at J, leaving 8 bases unmatched. This CDR3 is built from 15 residues. Germline CDR1 and CDR2: MGHRA and YSYEKL. The CDR3 region is CASSQTSGKVDEQFF. The CDR3, as DNA: TGCGCCAGCAGCCAAACTAGCGGTAAAGTGGATGAGCAGTTCTTC.

The gene calls are TRBV7-3 and TRBJ2-1; 12 positions match TRBD2. The CDR3 totals 13 residues. V gave up 5 bases and J gave up 14 bases; unmatched junction bases: 7. Germline V gives CDR1 SGHTA, CDR2 FQGTGA. The CDR3 DNA is TGTGCCAGCAGCACCCTAGCGGGAGGGCGCAAGTTCTTC. Amino acid sequence: CASSTLAGGRKFF. The entire variable domain, with the rest obtained from reference TRBV7-3 and TRBJ2-1, is as follows: GAGVSQTPSNKVTEKGKYVELRCDPISGHTALYWYRQSLGQGPEFLIYFQGTGAADDSGLPNDRFFAVRPEGSVSTLKIQRTERGDSAVYLCASSTLAGGRKFFGPGTRLTVL.

V usage is TRBV7-9 and J usage is TRBJ2-2; TRBD2 is a possible D gene (5 bases). The CDR3 runs 14 residues. In germline, CDR1 is SEHNR, CDR2 FQNEAQ (reference sequence). The V end was cut by 5 bases, the J end by 4 bases, with 11 bases between. This CDR3 reads CASSISRGTGELFF. CDR3 DNA sequence: TGTGCCAGCAGCATAAGTCGGGGCACCGGGGAGCTGTTTTTT.